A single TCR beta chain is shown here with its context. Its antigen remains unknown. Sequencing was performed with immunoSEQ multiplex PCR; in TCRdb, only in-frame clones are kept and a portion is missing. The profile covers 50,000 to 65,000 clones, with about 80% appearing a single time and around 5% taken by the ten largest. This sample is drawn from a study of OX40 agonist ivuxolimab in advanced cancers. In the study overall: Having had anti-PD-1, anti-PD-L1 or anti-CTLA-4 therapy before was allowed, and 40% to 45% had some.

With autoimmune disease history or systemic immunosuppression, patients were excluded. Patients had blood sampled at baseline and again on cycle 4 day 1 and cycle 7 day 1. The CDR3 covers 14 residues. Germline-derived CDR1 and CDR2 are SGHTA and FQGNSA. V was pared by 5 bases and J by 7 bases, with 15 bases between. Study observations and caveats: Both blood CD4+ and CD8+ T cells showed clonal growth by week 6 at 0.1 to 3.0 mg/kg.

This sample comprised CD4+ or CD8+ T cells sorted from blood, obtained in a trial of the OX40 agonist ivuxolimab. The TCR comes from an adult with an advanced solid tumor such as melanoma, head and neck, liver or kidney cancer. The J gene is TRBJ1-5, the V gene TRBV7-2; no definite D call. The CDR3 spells CASSPGRRWQPQHF. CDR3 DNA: TGTGCCAGCAGCCCCGGGCGGAGGTGGCAGCCCCAGCATTTT.